The entry that follows covers one TCR beta chain sequence. The sample belongs to a study of blood T cell repertoires in COVID-19. Study in general: Researchers got acute and convalescent COVID-19 samples from the United States, Italy and Spain. In each case, the material was cDNA or gDNA derived from T cells, B-cell-depleted T cells, or PBMCs.

The CDR3 loop spans 13 amino acids. V shed 7 bases and J shed 4 bases, with 11 bases lying between them. Germline-derived CDR1 and CDR2 are MNHNS and SASEGT. Seattle participants joined during active infection and were tracked over time. Method: immunoSEQ multiplex PCR; TCRdb's copy keeps in-frame clones and lacks some. This sample has 300,000 to 350,000 clones; approximately 91% occur once, and the top ten carry approximately 7.3%. This receptor was taken from a woman aged 70 to 79 with COVID-19, enrolled during active disease. The gene calls are TRBV6-1 and TRBJ1-5; tentatively, D is TRBD1 (5 bases). Sequencing was done on a sample of peripheral blood. CDR3 loop: CASNGHRNQPQHF. The CDR3 coding sequence is TGTGCCAGCAATGGACATAGGAATCAGCCCCAGCATTTT.